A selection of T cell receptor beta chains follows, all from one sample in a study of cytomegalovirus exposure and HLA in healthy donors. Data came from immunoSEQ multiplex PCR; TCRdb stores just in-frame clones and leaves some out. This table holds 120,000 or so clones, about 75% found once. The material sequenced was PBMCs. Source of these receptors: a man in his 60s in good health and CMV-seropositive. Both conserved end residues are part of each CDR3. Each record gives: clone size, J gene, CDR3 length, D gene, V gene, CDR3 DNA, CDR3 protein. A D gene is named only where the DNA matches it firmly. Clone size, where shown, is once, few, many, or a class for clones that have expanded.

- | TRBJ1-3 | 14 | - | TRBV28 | TGTGCCAGCATGGCTTCTAGCTCTGGAAACACCATATATTTT | CASMASSSGNTIYF
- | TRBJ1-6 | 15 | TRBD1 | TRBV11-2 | TGTGCCAGCAGCCCTGGACAGGGTAGTAATTCACCCCTCCACTTT | CASSPGQGSNSPLHF
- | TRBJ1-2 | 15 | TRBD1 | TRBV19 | TGTGCCAGTAGCCCGGGACAGTTGGGAAACTATGGCTACACCTTC | CASSPGQLGNYGYTF
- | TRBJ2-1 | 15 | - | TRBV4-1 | TGCGCCAGCAGCCAAGAGGAGGGATCCTACAATGAGCAGTTCTTC | CASSQEEGSYNEQFF
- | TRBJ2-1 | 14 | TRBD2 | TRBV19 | TGTGCCAGTAGTATCGTTGGGACTAGAAGTGAGCAGTTCTTC | CASSIVGTRSEQFF
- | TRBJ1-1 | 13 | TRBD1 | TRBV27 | TGTGCCAGCAGGGGCAGGGGGTTGACTGAAGCTTTCTTT | CASRGRGLTEAFF
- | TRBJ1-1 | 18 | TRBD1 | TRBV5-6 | TGTGCCAGCAGCTTCCAGGGGCAGGGGGTTATGTGGCGCACTGAAGCTTTCTTT | CASSFQGQGVMWRTEAFF
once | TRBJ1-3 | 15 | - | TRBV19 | TGTGCCAGTAGTCGGGACACCTACCCTGGAAACACCATATATTTT | CASSRDTYPGNTIYF
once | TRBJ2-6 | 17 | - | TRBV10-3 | TGTGCCATCAGTGGACAGGTTAGAGCCTCTGGGGCCAACGGCCTGACTTTC | CAISGQVRASGANGLTF
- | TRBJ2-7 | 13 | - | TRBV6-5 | TGTGCCAGCAGGCCAGACAGTTCCTACGAGCAGTACTTC | CASRPDSSYEQYF
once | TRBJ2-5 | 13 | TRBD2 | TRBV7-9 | TGTGCCAGCAGCCCTAGCGGGAGGAAGACCCAGTACTTC | CASSPSGRKTQYF
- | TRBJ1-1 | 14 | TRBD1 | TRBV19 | TGTGCCAGTAGTATACAGGGGGGATCGACTGAAGCTTTCTTT | CASSIQGGSTEAFF
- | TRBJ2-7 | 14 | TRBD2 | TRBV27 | TGTGCCAGCAGAAGACCGGGACTAGTCTACGAGCAGTACTTC | CASRRPGLVYEQYF
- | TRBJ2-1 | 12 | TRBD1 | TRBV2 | TGTGCCAGCTACGACAGGGGTGGGCTACAGTTCTTC | CASYDRGGLQFF
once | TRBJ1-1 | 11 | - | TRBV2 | TGTGCCAGCAGACAGTACACTGAAGCTTTCTTT | CASRQYTEAFF
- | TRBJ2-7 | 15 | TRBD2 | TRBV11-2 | TGTGCCAGCACTTTACCGGGGGCGGGAGGGCACGGGCAGTACTTC | CASTLPGAGGHGQYF
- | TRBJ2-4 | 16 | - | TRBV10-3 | TGTGCCATCAGTTCCGGGCCGCTACTAGCCAAAAACAGTCAGTACTTC | CAISSGPLLAKNSQYF
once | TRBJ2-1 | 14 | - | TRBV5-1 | TGCGCCAGCAGCTTGGACAGGGCCTACAATGAGCAGTTCTTC | CASSLDRAYNEQFF
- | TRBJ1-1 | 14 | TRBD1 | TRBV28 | TGTGCCAGCAGACCTTTTACAGGGGGCGCGGGGACTTTCTTT | CASRPFTGGAGTFF
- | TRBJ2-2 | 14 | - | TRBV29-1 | TGCAGCGTTGAACAGGGAATTAACACCGGGGAGCTGTTTTTT | CSVEQGINTGELFF
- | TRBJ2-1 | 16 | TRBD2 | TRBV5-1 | TGCGCCAGCAGCACCGGGACTAGCGGGGGGGCCGGTGAGCAGTTCTTC | CASSTGTSGGAGEQFF
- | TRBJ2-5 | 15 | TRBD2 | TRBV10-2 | TGCGCCAGCAGTGAAAGGGCTAGCGGCCAAGAGACCCAGTACTTC | CASSERASGQETQYF
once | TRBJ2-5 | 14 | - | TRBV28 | TGTGCCAGCGTCAGGGGCAGCCTAGGACAGACCCAGTACTTC | CASVRGSLGQTQYF
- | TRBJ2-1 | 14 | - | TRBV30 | TGTGCCTGGAGTGTAGGGCGGGTTCTCAATGAGCAGTTCTTC | CAWSVGRVLNEQFF
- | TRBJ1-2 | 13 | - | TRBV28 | TGTGCCAGCAGTTTACCCCCCCGGACAAGCTACACCTTC | CASSLPPRTSYTF
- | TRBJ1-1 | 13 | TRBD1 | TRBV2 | TGTGCCAGCAACCGACAGGGGGACACTGAAGCTTTCTTT | CASNRQGDTEAFF
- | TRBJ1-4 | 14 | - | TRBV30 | TGTGCCTGGAATAGAGGGAGGTCTAATGAAAAACTGTTTTTT | CAWNRGRSNEKLFF
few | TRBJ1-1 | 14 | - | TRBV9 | TGTGCCAGCAGCTTGACGGGGATGAGTACTGAAGCTTTCTTT | CASSLTGMSTEAFF